This TCR beta chain came from a study of cytomegalovirus exposure and HLA in healthy donors. Study background: A data release that came early held some 84 million unique TCRs from HLA-typed donors.

Vbeta (60) and Jbeta (13) primers were used in the PCR. Using immunoSEQ multiplex PCR, the repertoire was profiled, and TCRdb retains in-frame clones only, with some absent. This table has about 180,000 clones, roughly 79% appearing once. Germline loops: CDR1 SGHTA, CDR2 FQGNSA. The ends lost 4 bases at V and 5 bases at J; junction bases unmatched: 11. This CDR3 spans 15 amino acids. The receptor's source is a man aged 40-55 years in good health and CMV-seropositive. Sequencing was done on a sample of PBMCs. The chain combines TRBV7-2 with TRBJ2-7; 7 bases agree with TRBD2. In nucleotides, the CDR3 is TGTGCCAGCAGCTCACCTGGGGGGGGGATCCACGAGCAGTACTTC. It yields the protein CASSSPGGGIHEQYF. Drawing the rest from reference TRBV7-2 and TRBJ2-7, the complete variable domain is GAGVSQSPSNKVTEKGKDVELRCDPISGHTALYWYRQSLGQGLEFLIYFQGNSAPDKSGLPSDRFSAERTGGSVSTLTIQRTQQEDSAVYLCASSSPGGGIHEQYFGPGTRLTVT.